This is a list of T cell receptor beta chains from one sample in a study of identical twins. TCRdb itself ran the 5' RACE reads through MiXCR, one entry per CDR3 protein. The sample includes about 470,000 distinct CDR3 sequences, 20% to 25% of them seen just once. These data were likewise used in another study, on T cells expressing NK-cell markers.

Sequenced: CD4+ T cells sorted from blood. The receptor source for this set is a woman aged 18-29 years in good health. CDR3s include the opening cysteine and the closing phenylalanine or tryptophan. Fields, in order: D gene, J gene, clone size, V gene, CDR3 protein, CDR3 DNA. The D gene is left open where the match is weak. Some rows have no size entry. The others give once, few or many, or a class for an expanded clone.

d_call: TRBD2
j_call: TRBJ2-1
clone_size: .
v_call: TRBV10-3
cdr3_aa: CAIKGLAASNEQFF
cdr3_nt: TGTGCCATCAAAGGACTAGCAGCATCCAATGAGCAGTTCTTC

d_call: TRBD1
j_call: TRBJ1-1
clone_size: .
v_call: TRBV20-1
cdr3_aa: CSARDPRQGSGAFF
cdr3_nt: TGCAGTGCTAGAGACCCTAGACAGGGGAGTGGAGCTTTCTTT

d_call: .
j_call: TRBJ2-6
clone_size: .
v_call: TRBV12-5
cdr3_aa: CASGLGPARTNVLTF
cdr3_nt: TGTGCTAGTGGTTTGGGCCCCGCAAGGACCAACGTCCTGACTTTC

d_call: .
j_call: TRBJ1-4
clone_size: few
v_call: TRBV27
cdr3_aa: CASSLGTHNEKLFF
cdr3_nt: TGTGCCAGCAGTTTGGGGACTCATAATGAAAAACTGTTTTTT

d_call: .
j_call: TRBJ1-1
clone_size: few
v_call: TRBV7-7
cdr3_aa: CASSPACRRAFF
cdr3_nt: TGTGCCAGCAGCCCGGCCTGCCGTAGGGCTTTCTTT

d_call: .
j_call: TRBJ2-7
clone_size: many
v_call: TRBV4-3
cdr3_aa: CASSHTFEGPYEQYF
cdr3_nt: TGCGCCAGCAGCCATACTTTCGAGGGCCCCTACGAGCAGTACTTC

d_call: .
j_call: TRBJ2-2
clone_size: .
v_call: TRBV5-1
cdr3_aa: CASLEPNTGELFF
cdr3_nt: TGCGCCAGCCTAGAACCGAACACCGGGGAGCTGTTTTTT

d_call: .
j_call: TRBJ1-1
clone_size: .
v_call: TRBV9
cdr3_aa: CASSVVPLGTEAFF
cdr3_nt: TGTGCCAGCAGCGTAGTGCCCTTGGGGACTGAAGCTTTCTTT

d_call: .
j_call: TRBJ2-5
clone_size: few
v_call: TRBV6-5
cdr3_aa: CASSYLKTDGAQYF
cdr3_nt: TGTGCCAGCAGTTACCTTAAGACCGACGGGGCCCAGTACTTC

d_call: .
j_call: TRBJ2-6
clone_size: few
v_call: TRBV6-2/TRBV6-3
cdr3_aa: CASSPSFGANVLTF
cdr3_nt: TGTGCCAGCAGCCCATCTTTTGGGGCCAACGTCCTGACTTTC

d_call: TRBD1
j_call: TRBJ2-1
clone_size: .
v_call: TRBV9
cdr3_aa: CASSPRGTAHFSYNEQFF
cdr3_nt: TGTGCCAGCAGCCCCAGGGGGACAGCTCACTTCTCCTACAATGAGCAGTTCTTC

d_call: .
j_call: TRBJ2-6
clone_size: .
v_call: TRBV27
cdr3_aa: CASRSLMFGWSGANVLTF
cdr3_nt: TGTGCCAGCAGGAGCCTGATGTTTGGGTGGTCTGGGGCCAACGTCCTGACTTTC

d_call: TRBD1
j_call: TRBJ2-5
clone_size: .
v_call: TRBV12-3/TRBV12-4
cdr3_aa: CASSLLGTGGETQYF
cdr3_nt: TGTGCCAGCAGTTTACTTGGGACAGGCGGGGAGACCCAGTACTTC

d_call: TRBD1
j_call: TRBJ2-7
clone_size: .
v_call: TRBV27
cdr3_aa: CASSSNRQGDREQYF
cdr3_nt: TGTGCCAGCAGTTCCAACCGACAGGGGGATCGCGAGCAGTACTTC

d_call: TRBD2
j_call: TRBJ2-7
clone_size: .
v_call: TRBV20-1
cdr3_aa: CSARFSGRAGEQYF
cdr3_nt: TGCAGTGCACGTTTTAGCGGGAGGGCCGGCGAGCAGTACTTC

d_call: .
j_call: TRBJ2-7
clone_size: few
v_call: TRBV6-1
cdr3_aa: CASSPRSGAYEQYF
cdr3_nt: TGTGCCAGCAGCCCGAGATCTGGAGCCTACGAGCAGTACTTC

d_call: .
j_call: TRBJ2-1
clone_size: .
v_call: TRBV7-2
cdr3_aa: CASSLAFGRYNEQFF
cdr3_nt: TGTGCCAGCAGCTTAGCGTTTGGCAGATACAATGAGCAGTTCTTC

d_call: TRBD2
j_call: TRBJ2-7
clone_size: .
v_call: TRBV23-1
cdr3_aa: CASSHPGGVLAGYDEQYF
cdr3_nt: TGCGCCAGCAGTCACCCAGGCGGTGTACTAGCGGGATACGACGAGCAGTACTTC

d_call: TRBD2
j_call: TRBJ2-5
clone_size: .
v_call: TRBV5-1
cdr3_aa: CACGLAVQETQYF
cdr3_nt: TGCGCCTGCGGACTAGCGGTACAAGAGACCCAGTACTTC

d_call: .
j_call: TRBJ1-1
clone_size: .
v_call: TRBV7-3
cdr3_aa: CASSLTTSGVNTEAFF
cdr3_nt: TGTGCCAGCAGCTTAACCACGAGCGGGGTGAACACTGAAGCTTTCTTT

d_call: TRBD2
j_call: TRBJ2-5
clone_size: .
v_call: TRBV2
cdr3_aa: CASRGVDETQYF
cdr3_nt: TGTGCCAGCCGGGGGGTGGATGAGACCCAGTACTTC

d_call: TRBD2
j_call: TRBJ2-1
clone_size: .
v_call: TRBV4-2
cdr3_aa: CASSQGTSGRSNEQFF
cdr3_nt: TGTGCCAGCAGCCAAGGGACTAGCGGGAGGTCCAATGAGCAGTTCTTC

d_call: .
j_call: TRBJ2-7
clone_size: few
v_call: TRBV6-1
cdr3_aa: CASRNRDTGSYEQYF
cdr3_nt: TGTGCCAGCAGGAACCGGGACACGGGCTCCTACGAGCAGTACTTC

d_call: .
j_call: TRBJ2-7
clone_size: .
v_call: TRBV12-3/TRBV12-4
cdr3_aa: CASSYGLSGEQYF
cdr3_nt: TGTGCCAGCAGTTATGGGCTCTCGGGGGAGCAGTACTTC

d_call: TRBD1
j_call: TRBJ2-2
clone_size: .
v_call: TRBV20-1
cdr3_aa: CSASQGANTGELFF
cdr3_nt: TGCAGTGCTAGTCAGGGGGCGAACACCGGGGAGCTGTTTTTT

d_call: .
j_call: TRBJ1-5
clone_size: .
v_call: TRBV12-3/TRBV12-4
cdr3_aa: CASSLLRQPQHF
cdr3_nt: TGTGCCAGCAGTTTACTCCGTCAGCCCCAGCATTTT

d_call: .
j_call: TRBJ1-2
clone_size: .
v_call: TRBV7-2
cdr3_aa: CASSSKSGYGYTF
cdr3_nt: TGTGCCAGCAGCTCAAAAAGTGGCTATGGCTACACCTTC

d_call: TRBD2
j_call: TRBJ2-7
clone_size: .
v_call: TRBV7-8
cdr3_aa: CASSFSGMGYEQYF
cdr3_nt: TGTGCCAGCAGCTTTAGCGGGATGGGATACGAGCAGTACTTC

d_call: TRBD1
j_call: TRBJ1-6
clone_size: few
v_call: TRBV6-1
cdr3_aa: CASAPGTGTYNSPLHF
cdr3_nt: TGTGCCAGCGCTCCCGGGACAGGGACCTATAATTCACCCCTCCACTTT

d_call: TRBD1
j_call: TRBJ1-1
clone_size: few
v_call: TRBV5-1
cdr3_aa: CASSLDPGGQTEAFF
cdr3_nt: TGCGCCAGCAGCTTGGATCCAGGGGGCCAAACTGAAGCTTTCTTT

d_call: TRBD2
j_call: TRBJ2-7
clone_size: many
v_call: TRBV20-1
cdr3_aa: CSARDSTSGYAYEQYF
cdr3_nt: TGCAGTGCTAGAGATTCCACTAGCGGGTACGCCTACGAGCAGTACTTC

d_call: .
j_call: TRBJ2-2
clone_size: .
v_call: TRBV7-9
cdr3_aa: CAPLGGVGELFF
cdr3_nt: TGTGCACCTCTTGGAGGGGTCGGGGAGCTGTTTTTT

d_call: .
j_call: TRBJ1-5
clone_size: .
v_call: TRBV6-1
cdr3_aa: CASSVQGSNQPQHF
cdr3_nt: TGTGCCAGCAGCGTACAGGGCAGCAATCAGCCCCAGCATTTT

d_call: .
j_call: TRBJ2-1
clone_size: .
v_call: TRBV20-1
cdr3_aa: CSASRRVYNEQFF
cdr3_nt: TGCAGTGCTAGCCGGCGGGTCTACAATGAGCAGTTCTTC

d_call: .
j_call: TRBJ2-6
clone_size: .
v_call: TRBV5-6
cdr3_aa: CASSNGPIGANVLTF
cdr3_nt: TGTGCCAGCAGCAACGGACCTATTGGGGCCAACGTCCTGACTTTC

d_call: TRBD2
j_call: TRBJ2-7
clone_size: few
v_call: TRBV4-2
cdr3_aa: CASSHGGYSSYEQYF
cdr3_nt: TGTGCCAGCAGCCACGGGGGGTATAGCTCCTACGAGCAGTACTTC

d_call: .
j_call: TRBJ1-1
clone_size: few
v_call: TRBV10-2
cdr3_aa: CASRRTDLNTEAFF
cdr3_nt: TGCGCCAGCAGAAGGACAGATCTGAACACTGAAGCTTTCTTT